These 31 T cell receptor beta chains came from one sample sequenced in a study of siplizumab effects on memory and regulatory T cells (dated by TCRdb to between 2018 and 2020). Libraries came from the immunoSEQ multiplex PCR assay. Imported from immuneACCESS, the table was reduced by TCRdb to in-frame sequences with V and J called. These copies leave out some clones; in studies compared against another copy, an unresolved V gene accounts for under half, and the cause of the remainder is not known. The sample contains nearly 85,000 clones, approximately 86% of them found a single time. More than 1.5% of the sample belongs to the ten largest clones. The sequenced sample was Tregs sorted from blood. These receptor sequences come from a human donor in good health.

The chain couples TRBV4-3 to TRBJ2-4, with D unresolved. The CDR3 length is 13 residues. V was pared by 0 bases and J by 6 bases, with 6 bases between. Germline CDR1 LGHNA, CDR2 YSLEER. CDR3 DNA sequence: TGCGCCAGCAGCCAAGATCCAGGAAACATTCAGTACTTC. This sequence encodes CASSQDPGNIQYF.

The V and J genes are TRBV9 and TRBJ1-4; 12 nucleotides align to TRBD1. This CDR3 region has 17 residues. Germline V gene lookup returns CDR1 SGDLS and CDR2 YYNGEE. Trimming cost V 4 bases and J 5 bases; bases outside gene matches: 9. For the CDR3, the DNA is TGTGCCAGCAGCTTCCGGGACAGGGGGCAAGTGAATGAAAAACTGTTTTTT. It encodes CASSFRDRGQVNEKLFF. The entire variable domain, with the rest obtained from reference TRBV9 and TRBJ1-4, is as follows: DSGVTQTPKHLITATGQRVTLRCSPRSGDLSVYWYQQSLDQGLQFLIQYYNGEERAKGNILERFSAQQFPDLHSELNLSSLELGDSALYFCASSFRDRGQVNEKLFFGSGTQLSVL.

The chain joins TRBV7-9 to TRBJ1-1, with a weak D call TRBD1 (5 bases). The CDR3 runs 15 residues. Trimming took 1 base from V and 3 from J, leaving 12 bases between them. CDR1 and CDR2 (germline): SEHNR, FQNEAQ (reference sequence). The CDR3 spells CASSLVWAGDTEAFF. In DNA form, the CDR3 reads TGTGCCAGCAGCTTAGTTTGGGCGGGGGACACTGAAGCTTTCTTT.

The chain employs TRBV25-1 and TRBJ1-1; no reliable D call. Germline V gene data show CDR1 as MGHDK and CDR2 as SYGVNS. The CDR3 extends over 16 amino acids. The V gene lost 2 bases and the J gene lost 6 bases, with 19 bases spanning the gap. Here the CDR3 reads CASSEIPRRRFPEAFF. The CDR3 nucleotides read TGTGCCAGCAGTGAAATCCCCCGCAGACGTTTCCCTGAAGCTTTCTTT.

This chain connects TRBV5-6 to TRBJ2-1; 10 nucleotides agree with TRBD2. Per the germline V gene, CDR1 is SGHDT and CDR2 is YYEEEE. The CDR3 sequence is 15 residues long. V shed 3 bases and J 10 bases; nucleotides not matched to a gene: 10. CDR3 DNA sequence: TGTGCCAGCAGCTACGCAACTAGCGGGGCCAGGGAGCAGTTCTTC. It is translated as CASSYATSGAREQFF.

This clone has a handful of counts. The rearrangement joins TRBV5-1 to TRBJ2-7; the match to TRBD1 covers 7 bases. CDR1 SGHRS and CDR2 YFSETQ come from the germline V gene. Trimming at V came to 2 bases and at J to 5 bases, leaving 7 bases not matched to a gene. This CDR3 is 14 amino acids long. The CDR3 coding sequence is TGCGCCAGCAGCTTACAGGGGCTTTTGGACGAGCAGTACTTC. Its protein product is CASSLQGLLDEQYF.

The chain couples TRBV2 to TRBJ2-7; the match to TRBD2 covers 11 bases. Germline CDR1 reads SNHLY; CDR2 reads FYNNEI. There are 16 residues in the CDR3. V lost 8 bases and J lost 0; bases outside the gene matches: 9. CDR3 residues: CASLGASGGSSYEQYF. In DNA, the CDR3 is TGTGCCAGCCTTGGGGCTAGCGGGGGGAGCTCCTACGAGCAGTACTTC.

CDR3 protein: CARSFYFYRGVDAYEQYF. CDR3 nucleotides: TGTGCCAGAAGCTTTTATTTTTATCGGGGAGTCGATGCCTACGAGCAGTACTTC. The chain links TRBV5-3 to TRBJ2-7, with TRBD2 as a possible D gene (5 bases). TRBV5-3 is an ORF for which the function is uncertain. CDR3 length: 18 residues. V was pared by 2 bases and J by 2 bases, with 23 bases between.

This rearrangement joins TRBV7-2 to TRBJ2-7; D is undetermined. CDR1 and CDR2 (germline): SGHTA, FQGNSA. The CDR3 runs to 11 residues. V was shortened by 5 bases and J by 3 bases, with 5 bases between the two germline ends. The CDR3 loop is CASSPYYEQYF. For the CDR3, the DNA is TGTGCCAGCAGCCCATACTACGAGCAGTACTTC. Variable domain in full (rest from reference TRBV7-2 and TRBJ2-7): GAGVSQSPSNKVTEKGKDVELRCDPISGHTALYWYRQSLGQGLEFLIYFQGNSAPDKSGLPSDRFSAERTGGSVSTLTIQRTQQEDSAVYLCASSPYYEQYFGPGTRLTVT.

The V call is TRBV18, the J call TRBJ2-7, with 7 bases identical to TRBD1. The CDR3 has 16 amino acids. Trimming removed 3 bases from V and 1 base from J; junction bases left unmatched: 9. From germline, CDR1 is KGHSH and CDR2 LQKENI. The CDR3, as DNA: TGTGCCAGCTCACCTTCCCGGACAGGAGTTTCCTACGAGCAGTACTTC. Translation gives CASSPSRTGVSYEQYF. Drawing the rest from reference TRBV18 and TRBJ2-7, the complete variable domain is NAGVMQNPRHLVRRRGQEARLRCSPMKGHSHVYWYRQLPEEGLKFMVYLQKENIIDESGMPKERFSAEFPKEGPSILRIQQVVRGDSAAYFCASSPSRTGVSYEQYFGPGTRLTVT.

The gene calls are TRBV5-1 and TRBJ2-3; 12 bases match TRBD2. The V gene end was trimmed by 0 bases and the J gene end by 6 bases; junction bases not matched to a gene: 8. The CDR3 is made up of 17 amino acids. Looked up from germline, CDR1 is SGHRS and CDR2 is YFSETQ. CDR3 sequence (DNA): TGCGCCAGCAGCTTGGAGCTAGCGGGGGGGCCAGGGGATACGCAGTATTTT. Its translation is CASSLELAGGPGDTQYF.

The CDR3 protein is CASSITGISTEAFF. The DNA of the CDR3 is TGTGCCAGTAGTATAACGGGGATTAGCACTGAAGCTTTCTTT. The chain combines TRBV19 with TRBJ1-1; D ambiguous. The CDR3 loop spans 14 amino acids. The V gene's germline CDR1 is LNHDA and CDR2 SQIVND (reference sequence). Trimming left V 2 bases short and J 4 bases short, with 11 bases between.

The chain joins TRBV10-3 to TRBJ1-3, with a possible D match to TRBD1 (6 bases). Germline CDR1 ENHRY, CDR2 SYGVKD. The CDR3 consists of 13 residues. Trimming stripped 8 bases from V and 4 bases from J, with 12 bases between. The CDR3 region has the DNA TGTGCCATCCACAGGGCTCCCGGAAACACCATATATTTT. It translates to CAIHRAPGNTIYF.

Concerning this clone: A junction boundary mismatches the germline segment, possibly from a read error. The chain uses TRBV28 and TRBJ2-7; no firm D call. This CDR3 is built from 14 residues. CDR1 is MDHEN, CDR2 SYDVKM, per germline. The CDR3 DNA reads TGTGCCAGCACCCCTATGGGGAACAGCTTACCAAGGGACTTC. As protein: CASTPMGNSLPRDF.

The chain uses TRBV5-1 and TRBJ2-7; D is undetermined. V was shortened by 0 bases and J by 3 bases, with 10 bases between the two germline ends. CDR3 size: 14 residues. CDR1 SGHRS and CDR2 YFSETQ come from the germline V gene. CDR3 nucleotides: TGCGCCAGCAGCTTGGCCCCAGCAGGCTACGAGCAGTACTTC. Translation: CASSLAPAGYEQYF.

The chain uses TRBV7-2 and TRBJ2-3; TRBD1 might be the D (6 bases). Trimming cost V 1 base and J 7 bases, with 15 bases left between them. Germline V gene lookup returns CDR1 SGHTA and CDR2 FQGNSA. CDR3 length: 15 residues. The CDR3 loop is CASSLVVQGWYTQYF. In DNA, the CDR3 is TGTGCCAGCAGCTTAGTGGTCCAGGGGTGGTATACGCAGTATTTT.

The gene calls are TRBV14 and TRBJ1-1; D might be TRBD1 (6 bases). This CDR3 has 15 residues. V was clipped by 0 bases and J by 3 bases, with 11 bases between them. The germline V gene has CDR1 SGHDN and CDR2 FVKESK. CDR3 DNA: TGTGCCAGCAGCCAAGACAGGGGAGGGGACACTGAAGCTTTCTTT. Translating gives CASSQDRGGDTEAFF.

The chain has TRBV27 and TRBJ2-3, with 7 positions matching TRBD1. CDR1 MNHEY and CDR2 SMNVEV come from the germline V gene (reference sequence). The CDR3 loop spans 15 amino acids. V dropped 0 bases and J dropped 1; count of bases not matched to a gene: 1. CDR3 coding DNA: TGTGCCAGCAGTTTATCTGACAGGGGCACAGATACGCAGTATTTT. It specifies CASSLSDRGTDTQYF.

The chain is built from TRBV7-2 and TRBJ1-5, with TRBD1 identical over 10 bases. Germline V lookup: CDR1 SGHTA, CDR2 FQGNSA. This CDR3 has 14 amino acids. V dropped 5 bases and J dropped 7; count of bases not matched to a gene: 5. Here the CDR3 reads CASSDRDRGQPQHF. The CDR3 coding sequence is TGTGCCAGCAGCGACCGGGACAGGGGCCAGCCCCAGCATTTT.

This clone was found once. The rearrangement uses TRBV7-2 and TRBJ1-2; D not certain. Germline assignment: CDR1 SGHTA and CDR2 FQGNSA. V lost 3 bases to trimming and J lost 8 bases, with 25 bases between them. This CDR3 is 17 amino acids long. This chain's CDR3 is CASSFSMGPFFSSGYTF. The CDR3 coding sequence is TGTGCCAGCAGCTTTAGTATGGGCCCGTTTTTCTCCAGCGGCTACACCTTC.

The rearrangement links TRBV28 to TRBJ1-2; D not resolved. Trimming took 6 bases from V and 8 from J, leaving 16 bases between them. Germline V gene data show CDR1 as MDHEN and CDR2 as SYDVKM. The CDR3 has 13 amino acids. The CDR3 sequence: CASRRVGVWGYTF. The CDR3 bases are TGTGCCAGCAGACGCGTCGGGGTTTGGGGCTACACCTTC.

The rearrangement uses TRBV5-1 and TRBJ2-3; 10 bases line up with TRBD2. Germline CDR1 and CDR2: SGHRS and YFSETQ. The V gene end was trimmed by 3 bases and the J gene end by 6 bases; junction bases not matched to a gene: 10. This CDR3 comprises 16 residues. The CDR3 DNA reads TGCGCCAGCAGCTCAGGGACTAGCGTAACGGCGGATACGCAGTATTTT. Its protein is CASSSGTSVTADTQYF.

The chain joins TRBV25-1 to TRBJ2-5, with D maybe TRBD2 (6 bases). Germline CDR1 reads MGHDK; CDR2 reads SYGVNS. The CDR3 runs to 12 residues. The germline V and J ends were trimmed by 11 bases and 4 bases, with 14 bases remaining between them. The CDR3 reads CAQREARETQYF. The CDR3 DNA reads as TGTGCCCAAAGGGAGGCGCGAGAGACCCAGTACTTC.

The chain is built from TRBV9 and TRBJ2-2; D not certain. The CDR3 is 15 amino acids. Germline CDR1 SGDLS, CDR2 YYNGEE. The V gene lost 0 bases and the J gene lost 2 bases, with 8 bases spanning the gap. The CDR3 loop is CASSVVLGNTGELFF. In DNA, the CDR3 is TGTGCCAGCAGCGTAGTTTTGGGCAACACCGGGGAGCTGTTTTTT.

The chain combines TRBV2 with TRBJ2-7; 7 bases are a match to TRBD2. V shed 6 bases and J 3 bases; nucleotides not matched to a gene: 5. In germline, CDR1 is SNHLY, CDR2 FYNNEI. The CDR3 totals 13 residues. The chain's CDR3 is CASRLAKGYEQYF. CDR3 DNA sequence: TGTGCCAGCAGACTAGCGAAAGGCTACGAGCAGTACTTC.

The chain uses TRBV27 and TRBJ1-1; D is unresolved. V lost 3 bases, J lost 5 bases, and 13 bases lay in between. The CDR3 spans 14 residues. CDR1 is MNHEY and CDR2 is SMNVEV in the germline V gene (reference sequence). CDR3: CASSFLGFRTEAFF. CDR3 DNA: TGTGCCAGCAGTTTTTTAGGGTTTCGGACTGAAGCTTTCTTT.

The genes are TRBV5-5 and TRBJ2-2; possibly TRBD2 for D (6 bases). Per germline, CDR1 SGHKS and CDR2 YYEKEE (reference sequence). The CDR3 runs 15 residues. Trimming stripped 2 bases from V and 2 bases from J, with 10 bases between. The CDR3 nucleotides read TGTGCCAGCAGCTTACGGGGGTTAAACACCGGGGAGCTGTTTTTT. This sequence encodes CASSLRGLNTGELFF.

This clone occurred once. This chain connects TRBV27 to TRBJ2-2, with D hard to call. With 3 bases removed from V and 2 bases from J, the gap between germline ends came to 7 bases. The CDR3 totals 14 residues. The germline V gene encodes CDR1 MNHEY and CDR2 SMNVEV (reference sequence). The CDR3 sequence: CASSFSVNTGELFF. The CDR3 region has the DNA TGTGCCAGCAGTTTCAGCGTTAACACCGGGGAGCTGTTTTTT.

The chain uses TRBV5-6 and TRBJ1-3; D remains ambiguous. With 6 bases removed from V and 0 bases from J, the gap between germline ends came to 16 bases. There are 16 residues in the CDR3. Germline CDR1 SGHDT, CDR2 YYEEEE. CDR3 nucleotide sequence: TGTGCCAGCATCTCCCGAGGGCTCTACTCTGGAAACACCATATATTTT. Protein product: CASISRGLYSGNTIYF.

This clone was recorded a few times. V is TRBV7-9 and J is TRBJ1-1; possible D gene TRBD1, 6 bases. V was pared by 4 bases and J by 1 base, with 10 bases between. The CDR3 runs 14 residues. Germline CDR1 and CDR2: SEHNR and FQNEAQ (reference sequence). CDR3 bases: TGTGCCAGCAGCTCCAAGGACAGGAACACTGAAGCTTTCTTT. It translates to CASSSKDRNTEAFF.

In this sample, this clone turned up once. This chain connects TRBV5-1 to TRBJ2-1, with D possibly matching TRBD1 (6 bases). In germline, CDR1 is SGHRS, CDR2 YFSETQ. V was clipped by 3 bases and J by 0 bases, with 10 bases between them. CDR3 length: 15 amino acids. CDR3 protein: CASSSGTFSYNEQFF. The CDR3 DNA follows: TGCGCCAGCAGCTCCGGGACATTCTCCTACAATGAGCAGTTCTTC.